Following are 11 T cell receptor beta chains from one sample sequenced in a study of spatial heterogeneity in lung cancer. MiXCR, run by TCRdb on the 5' RACE reads, gives a single entry per CDR3 protein. The profile covers around 15,000 distinct CDR3 sequences, with 7.9% appearing a single time and 33% taken by the ten largest. The time point: sample taken at primary tumor resection. Sequencing was performed on whole RNA extracted from tumor and nontumor lung tissue, or from frozen PBMC, and the material was left unsorted. The sample here was PBMCs, taken at surgery. Receptor source: a female donor with early-stage non-small cell lung cancer.

This clonotype was seen repeatedly, ten times or more. This chain connects TRBV7-2 to TRBJ2-7; possible D gene TRBD1, 5 bases. The germline V and J ends were trimmed by 1 base and 1 base, with 8 bases remaining between them. The CDR3 loop spans 14 amino acids. CDR1 SGHTA and CDR2 FQGNSA come from the germline V gene. The DNA of the CDR3 is TGTGCCAGCAGCTTAGAATCAGGGTCCTACGAGCAGTACTTC. Translation: CASSLESGSYEQYF.

This clonotype occurred many times. This chain connects TRBV5-1 to TRBJ2-1; TRBD1 agrees at 8 bases. The CDR3 sequence is 18 residues long. The germline V gene has CDR1 SGHRS and CDR2 YFSETQ. J gave up 0 bases and V 4 bases, and 12 bases lay outside the gene matches. CDR3 sequence reads: CASSGRTGINSSYNEQFF. The CDR3 DNA is TGCGCCAGCAGCGGTAGGACAGGGATCAACAGCTCCTACAATGAGCAGTTCTTC.

This clonotype was counted at least ten times. V is TRBV7-9 and J is TRBJ2-7; TRBD1 aligns across 8 bases. V lost 5 bases, J lost 2 bases, and 8 bases stayed unmatched. The CDR3 has 15 amino acids. Germline V lookup: CDR1 SEHNR, CDR2 FQNEAQ (reference sequence). The CDR3 reads CASSLGQGATYEQYF. CDR3 DNA sequence: TGTGCCAGCAGCCTCGGACAGGGTGCTACCTACGAGCAGTACTTC.

In its sample, this clonotype was seen many times. The genes are TRBV3-1 and TRBJ2-7, with unresolved D. Germline V gene lookup returns CDR1 LGHDT and CDR2 YNNKEL (reference sequence). This CDR3 comprises 11 residues. V lost 4 bases and J 6 bases, leaving 7 bases between the germline ends. The DNA for the CDR3 is TGTGCCAGCAGCCCCTCGGCCGAGCAGTACTTC. It yields the protein CASSPSAEQYF.

This clonotype was seen many times. The rearrangement joins TRBV5-1 to TRBJ2-3; TRBD2 is a possible D gene (5 bases). Trimming shortened V by 5 bases and J by 5 bases, and 12 bases separated the two germline ends. In germline, CDR1 is SGHRS, CDR2 YFSETQ. This CDR3 spans 13 amino acids. CDR3 sequence (DNA): TGCGCCAGCAGTTCCGAGGGTCAAGATACGCAGTATTTT. Its translation: CASSSEGQDTQYF.

By share, this clonotype ranks as medium-sized. The chain recombines TRBV29-1 with TRBJ1-2, with D perhaps TRBD1 (6 bases). The V end lost 6 bases, the J end lost 2 bases, and 7 bases lay between the germline ends. CDR3 size: 11 residues. Germline CDR1 reads SQVTM; CDR2 reads ANQGSEA. The chain's CDR3 is CSVGQNYGYTF. The CDR3 coding sequence is TGCAGCGTCGGACAGAACTATGGCTACACCTTC.

Ten or more counts support this clonotype. V and J are TRBV20-1 and TRBJ2-7, with 8 bases lining up with TRBD1. Germline loops: CDR1 DFQATT, CDR2 SNEGSKA (reference sequence). The ends lost 1 base at V and 3 bases at J; junction bases unmatched: 5. This CDR3 is 14 amino acids long. CDR3 nucleotide sequence: TGCAGTGCTAGAGGGGGACAGGACCGCTACGAGCAGTACTTC. This encodes CSARGGQDRYEQYF.

This clonotype occurred many times. This chain links TRBV3-1 with TRBJ2-3; D could derive from TRBD1 or TRBD2 (5 bases each). The CDR3 spans 14 residues. V was shortened by 5 bases and J by 0 bases, with 9 bases between the two germline ends. The germline V gene has CDR1 LGHDT and CDR2 YNNKEL (reference sequence). The chain's CDR3 is CASSGTSSTDTQYF. The CDR3 DNA sequence: TGTGCCAGCAGCGGGACGTCCAGCACAGATACGCAGTATTTT.

The table lists this clonotype with a few counts. V and J are TRBV27 and TRBJ2-5, with D tentatively TRBD1 or TRBD2 (5 bases each). Germline V gene lookup returns CDR1 MNHEY and CDR2 SMNVEV (reference sequence). V lost 6 bases to trimming and J lost 5 bases, with 22 bases between them. The CDR3 has 16 residues. This CDR3 is CASSLRGSGERETQYF. The CDR3 coding sequence is TGTGCCAGCAGCCTAAGGGGCTCTGGGGAGAGGGAGACCCAGTACTTC.

The sample holds many counts of this clonotype. This chain connects TRBV11-2 to TRBJ2-1, with 12 bases aligning to TRBD2. Trimming cost V 2 bases and J 16 bases; bases outside gene matches: 6. CDR3 length: 13 amino acids. CDR1 is SGHAT and CDR2 is FQNNGV in the germline V gene. Here the CDR3 DNA reads TGTGCCAGCAGCTTAAGTCCTAGCGGGAGGGACTTCTTC. Its protein is CASSLSPSGRDFF. Drawing the rest from reference TRBV11-2 and TRBJ2-1, the complete variable domain is EAGVAQSPRYKIIEKRQSVAFWCNPISGHATLYWYQQILGQGPKLLIQFQNNGVVDDSQLPKDRFSAERLKGVDSTLKIQPAKLEDSAVYLCASSLSPSGRDFFGPGTRLTVL.

This clonotype occurred a few times. This chain connects TRBV29-1 to TRBJ1-2; possibly TRBD1 for D (6 bases). This CDR3 is 12 amino acids long. Germline CDR1 and CDR2: SQVTM and ANQGSEA. V lost 7 bases and J 4 bases, leaving 13 bases between the germline ends. In nucleotides, the CDR3 is TGCAGCGGTTGGGGGGGCGCCTATGGCTACACCTTC. The encoded protein is CSGWGGAYGYTF.